Listed below are T cell receptor beta chains from one sample, sequenced in a study of cytomegalovirus exposure and HLA in healthy donors. The table came from immunoSEQ multiplex PCR; TCRdb's copy has only in-frame clones and leaves some out. The sample has roughly 96,000 clones; 65% to 85% are singletons. The material sequenced was PBMCs. The receptor source for this set is a female donor in good health and CMV-seropositive. Each CDR3 is given with its conserved first and last residue. Each record gives: CDR3 protein, CDR3 DNA, CDR3 length, D gene, V gene, J gene, clone size. D genes are given only for firm matches. The listing skips clone size in some rows; elsewhere it reads once, few, many or a size class.

cdr3_aa: CASSRLVIQGAGAFF
cdr3_nt: TGCGCCAGCAGCCGCCTAGTCATACAGGGGGCAGGAGCTTTCTTT
cdr3_length: 15
d_call: TRBD1
v_call: TRBV4-1
j_call: TRBJ1-1
clone_size: -

cdr3_aa: CASSSDRGNEKLFF
cdr3_nt: TGTGCCAGCAGCTCCGACAGGGGTAATGAAAAACTGTTTTTT
cdr3_length: 14
d_call: TRBD1
v_call: TRBV7-2
j_call: TRBJ1-4
clone_size: -

cdr3_aa: CASSLCLLSSYNSPLHF
cdr3_nt: TGTGCCAGCAGCTTATGTCTCCTGAGCTCCTATAATTCACCCCTCCACTTT
cdr3_length: 17
d_call: -
v_call: TRBV11-3
j_call: TRBJ1-6
clone_size: -

cdr3_aa: CASSALGGIYGYTF
cdr3_nt: TGTGCCAGCAGCGCCCTAGGGGGAATCTATGGCTACACCTTC
cdr3_length: 14
d_call: -
v_call: TRBV11-2
j_call: TRBJ1-2
clone_size: -

cdr3_aa: CASSPRRGQGGQPQHF
cdr3_nt: TGTGCCAGCAGCCCACGAAGGGGCCAGGGAGGCCAGCCCCAGCATTTT
cdr3_length: 16
d_call: -
v_call: TRBV5-6
j_call: TRBJ1-5
clone_size: once

cdr3_aa: CSVAVTEAFF
cdr3_nt: TGCAGCGTTGCCGTTACTGAAGCTTTCTTT
cdr3_length: 10
d_call: -
v_call: TRBV29-1
j_call: TRBJ1-1
clone_size: -

cdr3_aa: CASSDDRGSYEQYF
cdr3_nt: TGTGCCAGCAGTGACGACAGGGGCTCCTACGAGCAGTACTTC
cdr3_length: 14
d_call: TRBD1
v_call: TRBV27
j_call: TRBJ2-7
clone_size: -

cdr3_aa: CASSHGSTDTQYF
cdr3_nt: TGTGCCAGCAGTCACGGTAGCACAGATACGCAGTATTTT
cdr3_length: 13
d_call: -
v_call: TRBV27
j_call: TRBJ2-3
clone_size: -

cdr3_aa: CSVAAGGSNQPQHF
cdr3_nt: TGCAGCGTTGCGGCCGGAGGGAGCAATCAGCCCCAGCATTTT
cdr3_length: 14
d_call: -
v_call: TRBV29-1
j_call: TRBJ1-5
clone_size: -

cdr3_aa: CASSHPWSGGAWTGELFF
cdr3_nt: TGTGCCAGCAGCCACCCATGGAGCGGGGGGGCCTGGACCGGGGAGCTGTTTTTT
cdr3_length: 18
d_call: TRBD2
v_call: TRBV7-2
j_call: TRBJ2-2
clone_size: -

cdr3_aa: CASSPQGDGANVLTF
cdr3_nt: TGTGCCAGCAGCCCTCAGGGGGATGGGGCCAACGTCCTGACTTTC
cdr3_length: 15
d_call: TRBD1
v_call: TRBV6-4
j_call: TRBJ2-6
clone_size: -

cdr3_aa: CASSLPGEGGQETQYF
cdr3_nt: TGCGCCAGCAGCCTTCCGGGGGAGGGGGGACAAGAGACCCAGTACTTC
cdr3_length: 16
d_call: -
v_call: TRBV5-1
j_call: TRBJ2-5
clone_size: -

cdr3_aa: CASSLGQGGNLGNQPQHF
cdr3_nt: TGTGCCAGCAGCTTAGGACAGGGTGGGAACTTAGGCAATCAGCCCCAGCATTTT
cdr3_length: 18
d_call: TRBD1
v_call: TRBV7-2
j_call: TRBJ1-5
clone_size: -

cdr3_aa: CASSLVRGTDTQYF
cdr3_nt: TGTGCCAGCAGCTTAGTACGAGGGACAGATACGCAGTATTTT
cdr3_length: 14
d_call: -
v_call: TRBV7-2
j_call: TRBJ2-3
clone_size: -

cdr3_aa: CASSLNMGSSYNEQFF
cdr3_nt: TGTGCCAGCAGCCTTAACATGGGGAGCTCCTACAATGAGCAGTTCTTC
cdr3_length: 16
d_call: -
v_call: TRBV7-9
j_call: TRBJ2-1
clone_size: -

cdr3_aa: CASSLRTGGETQYF
cdr3_nt: TGCGCCAGCAGCCTACGGACAGGGGGCGAGACCCAGTACTTC
cdr3_length: 14
d_call: TRBD1
v_call: TRBV4-1
j_call: TRBJ2-5
clone_size: -

cdr3_aa: CASSYARGQNYGYTF
cdr3_nt: TGTGCCAGCAGTTACGCCCGGGGACAAAACTATGGCTACACCTTC
cdr3_length: 15
d_call: -
v_call: TRBV6-5
j_call: TRBJ1-2
clone_size: once

cdr3_aa: CASSRRGLPDEQYF
cdr3_nt: TGCGCCAGCAGTAGAAGGGGCCTTCCCGACGAGCAGTACTTC
cdr3_length: 14
d_call: -
v_call: TRBV5-1
j_call: TRBJ2-7
clone_size: -

cdr3_aa: CASSGTGLNEQFF
cdr3_nt: TGTGCCAGTAGTGGGACAGGGCTCAATGAGCAGTTCTTC
cdr3_length: 13
d_call: TRBD1
v_call: TRBV19
j_call: TRBJ2-1
clone_size: -

cdr3_aa: CASSPTRTGVNYGYTF
cdr3_nt: TGTGCCAGCAGCCCGACCCGGACGGGGGTTAACTATGGCTACACCTTC
cdr3_length: 16
d_call: -
v_call: TRBV11-1
j_call: TRBJ1-2
clone_size: -

cdr3_aa: CATLGTSGGNEQFF
cdr3_nt: TGTGCCACCTTGGGGACTAGCGGGGGAAATGAGCAGTTCTTC
cdr3_length: 14
d_call: TRBD2
v_call: TRBV6-6
j_call: TRBJ2-1
clone_size: -

cdr3_aa: CASSPPNRGYEQYF
cdr3_nt: TGTGCCAGCAGTCCCCCCAACAGGGGCTACGAGCAGTACTTC
cdr3_length: 14
d_call: TRBD1
v_call: TRBV28
j_call: TRBJ2-7
clone_size: once

cdr3_aa: CASSEARDVNEQYF
cdr3_nt: TGTGCCAGCAGTGAAGCCCGGGATGTCAACGAGCAGTACTTC
cdr3_length: 14
d_call: -
v_call: TRBV6-1
j_call: TRBJ2-7
clone_size: few

cdr3_aa: CASRTTGVSNQPQHF
cdr3_nt: TGTGCCAGCAGAACCACAGGGGTCAGCAATCAGCCCCAGCATTTT
cdr3_length: 15
d_call: TRBD1
v_call: TRBV6-5
j_call: TRBJ1-5
clone_size: -

cdr3_aa: CASSPRVGALSSSYNEQFF
cdr3_nt: TGTGCCAGCAGCCCTCGCGTGGGGGCCCTCTCGAGCTCCTACAATGAGCAGTTCTTC
cdr3_length: 19
d_call: -
v_call: TRBV7-8
j_call: TRBJ2-1
clone_size: once

cdr3_aa: CASSPFGTTGELFF
cdr3_nt: TGCGCCAGCAGCCCCTTTGGGACAACTGGGGAGCTGTTTTTT
cdr3_length: 14
d_call: -
v_call: TRBV4-1
j_call: TRBJ2-2
clone_size: -

cdr3_aa: CASSQDQVRGDLYNEQFF
cdr3_nt: TGCGCCAGCAGCCAAGATCAGGTGCGGGGAGATCTCTACAATGAGCAGTTCTTC
cdr3_length: 18
d_call: -
v_call: TRBV4-1
j_call: TRBJ2-1
clone_size: -

cdr3_aa: CASSRLTGGYQPQHF
cdr3_nt: TGTGCCAGCAGCCGCCTTACAGGGGGTTATCAGCCCCAGCATTTT
cdr3_length: 15
d_call: TRBD1
v_call: TRBV28
j_call: TRBJ1-5
clone_size: -

cdr3_aa: CASSLVGGGTDTQYF
cdr3_nt: TGCGCCAGCAGCTTGGTAGGGGGGGGCACAGATACGCAGTATTTT
cdr3_length: 15
d_call: -
v_call: TRBV5-1
j_call: TRBJ2-3
clone_size: few

cdr3_aa: CASMLGLAGDLEGQYF
cdr3_nt: TGTGCCAGCATGCTGGGACTAGCGGGGGACCTGGAGGGCCAGTACTTC
cdr3_length: 16
d_call: TRBD2
v_call: TRBV2
j_call: TRBJ2-5
clone_size: -

cdr3_aa: CASSWAAGGDTQYF
cdr3_nt: TGCGCCAGCAGTTGGGCGGCCGGGGGAGATACGCAGTATTTT
cdr3_length: 14
d_call: -
v_call: TRBV4-3
j_call: TRBJ2-3
clone_size: many

cdr3_aa: CASSLSGDGYTF
cdr3_nt: TGTGCCAGCAGTTTATCAGGGGATGGCTACACCTTC
cdr3_length: 12
d_call: -
v_call: TRBV28
j_call: TRBJ1-2
clone_size: -

cdr3_aa: CASSHPPGLVVYEQYF
cdr3_nt: TGTGCCAGCAGCCATCCCCCGGGACTAGTAGTCTACGAGCAGTACTTC
cdr3_length: 16
d_call: TRBD2
v_call: TRBV7-9
j_call: TRBJ2-7
clone_size: -

cdr3_aa: CASSLPSRINTEAFF
cdr3_nt: TGTGCCAGCAGTTTACCCTCGAGGATCAACACTGAAGCTTTCTTT
cdr3_length: 15
d_call: -
v_call: TRBV28
j_call: TRBJ1-1
clone_size: -

cdr3_aa: CSVEAPPLAGGLTDTQYF
cdr3_nt: TGCAGCGTTGAGGCCCCTCCTTTAGCGGGAGGTCTCACAGATACGCAGTATTTT
cdr3_length: 18
d_call: TRBD2
v_call: TRBV29-1
j_call: TRBJ2-3
clone_size: -

cdr3_aa: CASSLWSSGYTGEQYF
cdr3_nt: TGTGCCAGCAGCTTATGGAGTTCAGGGTATACGGGCGAGCAGTACTTC
cdr3_length: 16
d_call: -
v_call: TRBV11-2
j_call: TRBJ2-7
clone_size: -

cdr3_aa: CASSREGGTNEKLFF
cdr3_nt: TGTGCCAGCAGCCGGGAGGGGGGAACTAATGAAAAACTGTTTTTT
cdr3_length: 15
d_call: -
v_call: TRBV5-4
j_call: TRBJ1-4
clone_size: -

cdr3_aa: CASSPRGPDEKLFF
cdr3_nt: TGTGCCAGCAGCCCAAGAGGGCCGGACGAAAAACTGTTTTTT
cdr3_length: 14
d_call: -
v_call: TRBV2
j_call: TRBJ1-4
clone_size: -

cdr3_aa: CAIRKEGVAGEAFF
cdr3_nt: TGTGCCATCAGGAAGGAGGGTGTGGCGGGTGAAGCTTTCTTT
cdr3_length: 14
d_call: -
v_call: TRBV10-3
j_call: TRBJ1-1
clone_size: -

cdr3_aa: CASSVQGEGTEAFF
cdr3_nt: TGTGCCAGCAGCGTACAGGGGGAAGGCACTGAAGCTTTCTTT
cdr3_length: 14
d_call: TRBD1
v_call: TRBV7-8
j_call: TRBJ1-1
clone_size: few

cdr3_aa: CASSRQENTEAFF
cdr3_nt: TGTGCCAGCTCTCGACAGGAGAACACTGAAGCTTTCTTT
cdr3_length: 13
d_call: -
v_call: TRBV18
j_call: TRBJ1-1
clone_size: -

cdr3_aa: CSARTGVGAEAFF
cdr3_nt: TGCAGCGCCCGGACAGGGGTCGGAGCTGAAGCTTTCTTT
cdr3_length: 13
d_call: TRBD1
v_call: TRBV29-1
j_call: TRBJ1-1
clone_size: once

cdr3_aa: CASRESGTYEQYF
cdr3_nt: TGTGCCAGCAGGGAAAGCGGAACCTACGAGCAGTACTTC
cdr3_length: 13
d_call: -
v_call: TRBV2
j_call: TRBJ2-7
clone_size: few

cdr3_aa: CASSLVGTGYREQYF
cdr3_nt: TGTGCCAGCAGCTTGGTCGGCACAGGGTATCGCGAGCAGTACTTC
cdr3_length: 15
d_call: -
v_call: TRBV5-4
j_call: TRBJ2-7
clone_size: -

cdr3_aa: CATSRGSGRAPRGYTF
cdr3_nt: TGTGCCACCAGCAGAGGAAGCGGACGGGCCCCTAGGGGCTACACCTTC
cdr3_length: 16
d_call: -
v_call: TRBV15
j_call: TRBJ1-2
clone_size: -

cdr3_aa: CASRTGSSNYGYTF
cdr3_nt: TGTGCCAGCAGGACCGGGAGCTCTAACTATGGCTACACCTTC
cdr3_length: 14
d_call: -
v_call: TRBV28
j_call: TRBJ1-2
clone_size: -

cdr3_aa: CASSAQPGQNTGELFF
cdr3_nt: TGTGCCAGCAGTGCGCAGCCGGGACAAAACACCGGGGAGCTGTTTTTT
cdr3_length: 16
d_call: -
v_call: TRBV6-1
j_call: TRBJ2-2
clone_size: -

cdr3_aa: CASSYSTGGQETQYF
cdr3_nt: TGTGCCAGCAGTTACTCAACAGGGGGCCAAGAGACCCAGTACTTC
cdr3_length: 15
d_call: TRBD1
v_call: TRBV6-5
j_call: TRBJ2-5
clone_size: -

cdr3_aa: CATSRGNDRGNYGYTF
cdr3_nt: TGTGCCACCAGCAGAGGAAATGACAGGGGAAACTATGGCTACACCTTC
cdr3_length: 16
d_call: TRBD1
v_call: TRBV15
j_call: TRBJ1-2
clone_size: -

cdr3_aa: CASSLVGRENEQYF
cdr3_nt: TGTGCCAGCAGCTTAGTTGGTAGGGAGAACGAGCAGTACTTC
cdr3_length: 14
d_call: -
v_call: TRBV7-6
j_call: TRBJ2-7
clone_size: -

cdr3_aa: CASSLGRGNTEAFF
cdr3_nt: TGTGCCAGCAGCTTGGGGAGAGGGAACACTGAAGCTTTCTTT
cdr3_length: 14
d_call: -
v_call: TRBV7-3
j_call: TRBJ1-1
clone_size: -

cdr3_aa: CASSIFGQGRYEQYF
cdr3_nt: TGTGCCAGCAGCATCTTTGGACAGGGTCGGTACGAGCAGTACTTC
cdr3_length: 15
d_call: TRBD1
v_call: TRBV28
j_call: TRBJ2-7
clone_size: -